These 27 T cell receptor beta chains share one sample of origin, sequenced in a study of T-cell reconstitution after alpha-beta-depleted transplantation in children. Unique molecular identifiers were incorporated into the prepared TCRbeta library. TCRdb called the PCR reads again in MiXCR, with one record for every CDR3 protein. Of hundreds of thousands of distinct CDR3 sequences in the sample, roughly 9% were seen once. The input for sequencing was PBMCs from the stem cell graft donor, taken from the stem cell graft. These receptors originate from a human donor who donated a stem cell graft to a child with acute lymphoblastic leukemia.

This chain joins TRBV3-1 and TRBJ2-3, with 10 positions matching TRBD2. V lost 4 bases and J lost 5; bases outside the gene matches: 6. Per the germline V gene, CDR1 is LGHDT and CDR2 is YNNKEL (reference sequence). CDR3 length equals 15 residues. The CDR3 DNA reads TGTGCCAGCAGCCCTAATAGCGGGGGGATAGATACGCAGTATTTT. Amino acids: CASSPNSGGIDTQYF.

In DNA form, the CDR3 reads TGCGCCAGCAGCCAAGATCGGGGGGAGTACGAGCAGTACTTC. It encodes CASSQDRGEYEQYF. V gene TRBV4-1 combines with J gene TRBJ2-7, with 7 bases aligning to TRBD2. Germline-derived CDR1 and CDR2 are MGHRA and YSYEKL. The CDR3 is 14 residues long. Germline trimming cut 0 bases from V and 4 bases from J; bases unmatched to any gene: 3.

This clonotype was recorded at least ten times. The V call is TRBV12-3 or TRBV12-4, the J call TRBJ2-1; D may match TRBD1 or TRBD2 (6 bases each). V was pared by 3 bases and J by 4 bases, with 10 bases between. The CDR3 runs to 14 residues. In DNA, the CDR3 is TGTGCCAGCAGTTTGGGGGGCGAGTACAATGAGCAGTTCTTC. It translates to CASSLGGEYNEQFF.

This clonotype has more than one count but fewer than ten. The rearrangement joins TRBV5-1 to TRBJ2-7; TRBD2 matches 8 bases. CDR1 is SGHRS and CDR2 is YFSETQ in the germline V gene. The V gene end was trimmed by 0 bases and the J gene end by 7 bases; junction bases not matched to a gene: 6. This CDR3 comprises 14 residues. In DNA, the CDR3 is TGCGCCAGCAGCTTGGGAGCGGGGGTGGGGGAGCAGTACTTC. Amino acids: CASSLGAGVGEQYF.

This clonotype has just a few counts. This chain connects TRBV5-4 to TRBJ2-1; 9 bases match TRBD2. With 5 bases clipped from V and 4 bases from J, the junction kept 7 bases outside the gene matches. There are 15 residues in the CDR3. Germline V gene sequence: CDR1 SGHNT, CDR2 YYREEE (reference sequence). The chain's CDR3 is CASRRGGADYNEQFF. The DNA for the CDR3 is TGTGCCAGCAGACGCGGGGGGGCGGATTACAATGAGCAGTTCTTC.

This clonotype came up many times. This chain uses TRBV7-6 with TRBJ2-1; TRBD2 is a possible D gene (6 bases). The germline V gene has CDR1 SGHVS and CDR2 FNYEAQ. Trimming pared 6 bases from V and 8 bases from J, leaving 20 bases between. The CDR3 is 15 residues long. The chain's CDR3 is CASRPSAGPGDEQFF. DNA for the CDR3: TGTGCCAGCAGACCAAGTGCAGGTCCGGGGGATGAGCAGTTCTTC.

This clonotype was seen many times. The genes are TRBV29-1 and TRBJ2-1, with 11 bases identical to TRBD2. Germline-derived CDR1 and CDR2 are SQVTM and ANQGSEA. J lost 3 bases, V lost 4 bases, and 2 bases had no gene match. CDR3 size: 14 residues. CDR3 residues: CSVVSGGDYNEQFF. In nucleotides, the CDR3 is TGCAGCGTTGTTAGCGGGGGGGACTACAATGAGCAGTTCTTC.

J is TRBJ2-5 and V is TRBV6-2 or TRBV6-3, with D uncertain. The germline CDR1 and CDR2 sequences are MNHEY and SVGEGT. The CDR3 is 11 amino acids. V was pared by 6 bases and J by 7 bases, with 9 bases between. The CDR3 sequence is CASRDRWTQYF. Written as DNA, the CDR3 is TGTGCCAGCAGGGACCGGTGGACCCAGTACTTC.

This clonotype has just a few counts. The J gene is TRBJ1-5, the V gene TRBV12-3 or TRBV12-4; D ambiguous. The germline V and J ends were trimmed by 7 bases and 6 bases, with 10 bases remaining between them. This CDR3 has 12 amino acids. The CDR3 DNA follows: TGTGCCAGCACCTTCGGGAGTCAGCCCCAGCATTTT. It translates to CASTFGSQPQHF.

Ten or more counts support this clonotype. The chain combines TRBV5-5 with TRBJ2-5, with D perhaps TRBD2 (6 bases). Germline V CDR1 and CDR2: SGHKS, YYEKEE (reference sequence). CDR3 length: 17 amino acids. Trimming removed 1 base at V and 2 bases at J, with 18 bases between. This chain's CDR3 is CASSLFTGGLSQETQYF. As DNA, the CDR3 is TGTGCCAGCAGCTTGTTTACCGGGGGTCTATCACAAGAGACCCAGTACTTC.

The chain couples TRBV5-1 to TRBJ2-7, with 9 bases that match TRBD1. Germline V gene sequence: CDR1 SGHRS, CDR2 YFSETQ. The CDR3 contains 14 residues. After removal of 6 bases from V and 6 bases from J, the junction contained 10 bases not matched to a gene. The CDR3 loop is CASTPGQGLIEQYF. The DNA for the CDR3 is TGCGCCAGCACACCGGGACAGGGTTTAATCGAGCAGTACTTC.

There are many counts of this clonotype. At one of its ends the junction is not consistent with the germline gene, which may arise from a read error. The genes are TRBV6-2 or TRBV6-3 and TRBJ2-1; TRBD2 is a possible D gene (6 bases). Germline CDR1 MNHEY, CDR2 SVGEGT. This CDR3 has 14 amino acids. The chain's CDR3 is CASSSGLAYYEQFF. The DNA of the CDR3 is TGTGCCAGCAGTTCGGGACTGGCCTACTATGAGCAGTTCTTC.

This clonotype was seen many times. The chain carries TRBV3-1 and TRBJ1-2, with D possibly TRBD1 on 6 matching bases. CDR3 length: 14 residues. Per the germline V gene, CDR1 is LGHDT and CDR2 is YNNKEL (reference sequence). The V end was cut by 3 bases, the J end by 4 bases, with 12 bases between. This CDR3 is CASSQTGSTYGYTF. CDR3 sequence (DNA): TGTGCCAGCAGCCAGACAGGTTCCACCTATGGCTACACCTTC.

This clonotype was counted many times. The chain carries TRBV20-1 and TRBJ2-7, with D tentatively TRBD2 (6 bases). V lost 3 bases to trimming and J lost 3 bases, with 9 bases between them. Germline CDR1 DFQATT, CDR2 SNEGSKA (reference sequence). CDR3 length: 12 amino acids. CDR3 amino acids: CSASTGDYEQYF. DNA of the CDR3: TGCAGTGCTAGTACGGGGGACTACGAGCAGTACTTC.

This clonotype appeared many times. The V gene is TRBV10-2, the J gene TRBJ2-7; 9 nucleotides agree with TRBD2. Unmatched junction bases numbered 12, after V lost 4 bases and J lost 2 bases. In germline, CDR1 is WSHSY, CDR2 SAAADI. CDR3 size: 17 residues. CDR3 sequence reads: CASSASSGDLLTYEQYF. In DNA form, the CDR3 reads TGCGCCAGCAGTGCCTCTAGCGGGGACCTCTTAACCTACGAGCAGTACTTC.

The CDR3 coding sequence is TGTGCCAGCAGCTTGGTAGGGAACCAAGAGACCCAGTACTTC. It translates to CASSLVGNQETQYF. This chain uses TRBV5-6 with TRBJ2-5, with D unclear. This CDR3 region has 14 residues. From germline, CDR1 is SGHDT and CDR2 YYEEEE. V was cut by 0 bases and J by 0 bases, with 6 bases left in between.

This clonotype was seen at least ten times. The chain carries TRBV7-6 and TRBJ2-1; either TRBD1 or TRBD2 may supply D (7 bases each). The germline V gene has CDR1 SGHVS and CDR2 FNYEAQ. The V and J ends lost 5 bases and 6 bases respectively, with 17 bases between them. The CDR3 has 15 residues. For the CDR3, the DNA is TGTGCCAGCAGCCCAGGGGGAGGGTTTGGCAATGAGCAGTTCTTC. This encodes CASSPGGGFGNEQFF.

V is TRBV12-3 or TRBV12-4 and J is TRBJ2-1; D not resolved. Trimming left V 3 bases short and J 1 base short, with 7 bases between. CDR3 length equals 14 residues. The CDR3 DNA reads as TGTGCCAGCAGTTTCGTTGGTTCCTACAATGAGCAGTTCTTC. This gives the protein CASSFVGSYNEQFF.

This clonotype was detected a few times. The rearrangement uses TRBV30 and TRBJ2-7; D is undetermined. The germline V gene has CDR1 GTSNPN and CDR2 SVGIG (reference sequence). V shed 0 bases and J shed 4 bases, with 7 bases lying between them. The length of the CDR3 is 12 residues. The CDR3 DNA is TGTGCCTGGAGTGTAACGATTTACGAGCAGTACTTC. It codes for CAWSVTIYEQYF.

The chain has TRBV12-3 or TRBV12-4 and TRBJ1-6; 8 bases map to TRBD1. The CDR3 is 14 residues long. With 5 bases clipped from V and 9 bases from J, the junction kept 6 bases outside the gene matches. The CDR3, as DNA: TGTGCCAGCAGTCTCGGACAGGGACGTTCACCCCTCCACTTT. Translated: CASSLGQGRSPLHF.

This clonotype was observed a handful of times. CDR3 protein: CASSPSSSYEQYF. Written as DNA, the CDR3 is TGTGCCAGCAGCCCTTCGAGCTCCTACGAGCAGTACTTC. The V and J genes are TRBV6-1 and TRBJ2-7; D remains unclear. The CDR3 loop spans 13 amino acids. Germline assignment: CDR1 MNHNS and CDR2 SASEGT. Trimming left V 6 bases short and J 0 bases short, with 9 bases between.

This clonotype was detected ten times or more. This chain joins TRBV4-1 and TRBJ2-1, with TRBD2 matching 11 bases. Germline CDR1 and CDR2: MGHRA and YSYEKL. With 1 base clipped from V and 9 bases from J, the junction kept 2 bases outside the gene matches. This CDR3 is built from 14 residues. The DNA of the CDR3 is TGCGCCAGCAGCCAAGGACTAGCGGGGAGTGAGCAGTTCTTC. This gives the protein CASSQGLAGSEQFF.

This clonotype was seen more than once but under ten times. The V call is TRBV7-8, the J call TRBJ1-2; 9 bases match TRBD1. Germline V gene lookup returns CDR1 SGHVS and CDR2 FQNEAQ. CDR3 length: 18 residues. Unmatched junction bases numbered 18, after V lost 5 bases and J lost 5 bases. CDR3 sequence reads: CASSQTTNPGTGLYGYTF. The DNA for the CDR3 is TGTGCCAGCAGCCAAACTACGAATCCCGGGACAGGGCTTTATGGCTACACCTTC.

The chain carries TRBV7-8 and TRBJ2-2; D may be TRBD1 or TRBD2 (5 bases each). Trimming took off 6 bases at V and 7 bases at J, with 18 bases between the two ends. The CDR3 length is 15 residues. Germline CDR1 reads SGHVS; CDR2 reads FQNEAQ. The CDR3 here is CASSWALPRGGELFF. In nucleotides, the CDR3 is TGTGCCAGCAGTTGGGCCCTCCCGAGGGGCGGGGAGCTGTTTTTT.

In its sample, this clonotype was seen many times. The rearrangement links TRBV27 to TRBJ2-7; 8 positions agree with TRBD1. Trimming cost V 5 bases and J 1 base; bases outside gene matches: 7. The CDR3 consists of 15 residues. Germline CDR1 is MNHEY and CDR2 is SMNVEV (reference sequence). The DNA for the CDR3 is TGTGCCAGCAGTACGGGGGACAGGAGGTCCTACGAGCAGTACTTC. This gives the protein CASSTGDRRSYEQYF.

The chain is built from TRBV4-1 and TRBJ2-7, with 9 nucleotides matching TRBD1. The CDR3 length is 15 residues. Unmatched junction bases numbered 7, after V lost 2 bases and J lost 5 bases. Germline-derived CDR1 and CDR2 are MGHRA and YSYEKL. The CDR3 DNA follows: TGCGCCAGCAGCCAATCCGGGACAGGGCCCGACGAGCAGTACTTC. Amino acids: CASSQSGTGPDEQYF.

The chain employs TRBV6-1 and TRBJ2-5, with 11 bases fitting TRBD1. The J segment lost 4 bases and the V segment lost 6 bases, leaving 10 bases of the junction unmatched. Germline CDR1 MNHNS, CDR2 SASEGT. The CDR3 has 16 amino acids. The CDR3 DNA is TGTGCCAGCAGACAAGTATCCGGGACAGGGGGAGAGACCCAGTACTTC. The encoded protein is CASRQVSGTGGETQYF.